In its sample, the clone carrying this T cell receptor beta chain was seen once. The antigen is undetermined. Trimming took off 3 bases at V and 2 bases at J, with 9 bases between the two ends. CDR3 length equals 14 residues. TCRdb reprocessed the 5' RACE reads with MiXCR, giving one entry per CDR3 protein. The sample lists hundreds of thousands of distinct CDR3 sequences; roughly 17% were seen once. The sample originates from a study of T-cell memory formation after mild COVID-19. Study as a whole: There were largely donor-specific TCR clusters.

General observations from the study: In second-wave clones peaking day 37, SARS-CoV-2 specificity remained unconfirmed. There was a balanced CD4/CD8 profile in clones contracting day 15 to 85, and later expanders leaned CD4+.

This receptor was identified in an adult woman who had mild COVID-19 (a few samples of this study predate the infection). Cell type and time point are not known. Material: PBMCs or a T cell subset sorted from them (not recorded which). The chain has TRBV12-3 or TRBV12-4 and TRBJ2-3; no clear D gene. The chain's CDR3 is CASSFDWNTDTQYF. Here the CDR3 DNA reads TGTGCCAGCAGTTTTGATTGGAACACAGATACGCAGTATTTT.